This T cell receptor (beta chain) comes out of a study of response to subunit inactivated influenza vaccine. Findings of the study overall: T cells newly recruited by each seasonal influenza vaccination are few, the authors suggested.

In germline, CDR1 is DFQATT, CDR2 SNEGSKA (reference sequence). V dropped 0 bases and J dropped 7; count of bases not matched to a gene: 8. This CDR3 spans 16 amino acids. MiXCR, run by TCRdb on the RT-PCR reads, gives a single entry per CDR3 protein. Of about 500,000 distinct CDR3 sequences detected, approximately 16% appear once; the ten largest clones hold approximately 3%. The sample holds a few counts of this clonotype. The target antigen is unknown. The TCR sequence derives from a man aged 45-69 years who received an inactivated influenza vaccine. The source was CD4+ T cells sorted from PBMCs, collected about 23 months after vaccination. This chain uses TRBV20-1 with TRBJ2-1; TRBD2 matches 11 bases. The CDR3 sequence: CSARDRKASGGNEQFF. CDR3 DNA sequence: TGCAGTGCTAGAGATAGGAAGGCTAGCGGGGGGAATGAGCAGTTCTTC.